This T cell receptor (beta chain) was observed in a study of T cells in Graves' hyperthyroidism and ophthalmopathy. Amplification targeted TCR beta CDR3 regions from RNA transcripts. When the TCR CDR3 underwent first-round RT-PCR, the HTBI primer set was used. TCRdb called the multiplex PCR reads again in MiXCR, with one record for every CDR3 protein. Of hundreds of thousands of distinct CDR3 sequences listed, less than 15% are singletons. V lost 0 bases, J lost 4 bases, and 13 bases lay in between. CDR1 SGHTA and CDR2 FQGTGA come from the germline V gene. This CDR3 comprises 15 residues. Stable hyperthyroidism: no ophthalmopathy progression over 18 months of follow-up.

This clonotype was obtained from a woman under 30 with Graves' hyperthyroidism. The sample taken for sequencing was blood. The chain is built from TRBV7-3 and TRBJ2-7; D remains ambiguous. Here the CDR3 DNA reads TGTGCCAGCAGCTTAACCGCCGGACCGATTTACGAGCAGTACTTC. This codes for CASSLTAGPIYEQYF. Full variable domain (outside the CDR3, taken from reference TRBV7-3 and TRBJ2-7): GAGVSQTPSNKVTEKGKYVELRCDPISGHTALYWYRQSLGQGPEFLIYFQGTGAADDSGLPNDRFFAVRPEGSVSTLKIQRTERGDSAVYLCASSLTAGPIYEQYFGPGTRLTVT.